Listed below are T cell receptor beta chains from one sample, sequenced in a study of blood T cell repertoires in COVID-19. Produced via immunoSEQ multiplex PCR; TCRdb's table is partial and in-frame only. Here the sample spans 52,000 or so clones, 85% to 95% being singletons. The sample comprised peripheral blood. Receptors were obtained from a man aged 45 to 65 with acute or convalescent COVID-19. The CDR3 runs from the conserved cysteine through the conserved F or W. The D gene is left open where the match is weak. Clone size appears in some rows only: once, few, many, or a class for an expanded clone.

clone_size	d_call	j_call	v_call	cdr3_length	cdr3_aa	cdr3_nt
-	TRBD1	TRBJ1-6	TRBV30	16	CAWSVHAGQGVPPLHF	TGTGCCTGGAGTGTACACGCGGGACAGGGTGTTCCACCCCTCCACTTT
-	TRBD1	TRBJ2-1	TRBV11-3	19	CASSSTRDRSSRSYNEQFF	TGTGCCAGCAGCTCGACCCGGGACAGGTCCTCCCGGTCCTACAATGAGCAGTTCTTC
-	TRBD1	TRBJ2-3	TRBV5-1	15	CASSLVGTVADTQYF	TGCGCCAGCAGCTTGGTCGGGACAGTGGCGGATACGCAGTATTTT
-	TRBD2	TRBJ2-1	TRBV6-1	16	CASSETSGRPRNEQFF	TGTGCCAGCAGTGAGACTAGCGGGAGACCCCGGAATGAGCAGTTCTTC
once	-	TRBJ2-1	TRBV27	12	CASSGLFNEQFF	TGTGCCAGCTCGGGGTTATTCAATGAGCAGTTCTTC
-	TRBD1	TRBJ1-2	TRBV18	13	CASSPGQGYGYTF	TGTGCCAGCTCACCAGGACAGGGCTATGGCTACACCTTC
-	-	TRBJ2-7	TRBV30	13	CAWSVGGSYEQYF	TGTGCCTGGAGTGTAGGCGGATCCTACGAGCAGTACTTC
once	-	TRBJ1-4	TRBV2	13	CASEGSPNEKLFF	TGTGCCAGCGAGGGCAGTCCTAATGAAAAACTGTTTTTT
-	-	TRBJ2-7	TRBV7-9	16	CASSTLRGSYNGEQYF	TGTGCCAGCAGCACTCTACGGGGGAGCTACAACGGCGAGCAGTACTTC
-	-	TRBJ2-3	TRBV29-1	14	CSAPIAERTDTQYF	TGCAGCGCTCCAATAGCGGAGCGCACAGATACGCAGTATTTT
-	-	TRBJ1-1	TRBV7-9	15	CASTTRGGWNTEAFF	TGTGCCAGCACCACGAGGGGAGGTTGGAACACTGAAGCTTTCTTT
-	-	TRBJ1-1	TRBV27	14	CASSFGPKNTEAFF	TGTGCCAGCAGTTTTGGGCCAAAGAACACTGAAGCTTTCTTT
-	-	TRBJ2-5	TRBV5-1	15	CASSLAVGAQETQYF	TGCGCCAGCAGCTTGGCGGTGGGGGCTCAAGAGACCCAGTACTTC
-	TRBD1	TRBJ1-6	TRBV5-1	15	CASSPRTGNDSPLHF	TGCGCCAGCAGCCCCCGGACAGGGAACGATTCACCCCTCCACTTT
-	-	TRBJ2-7	TRBV9	15	CASSVQASVPYEQYF	TGTGCCAGCAGCGTACAGGCTAGCGTACCCTACGAGCAGTACTTC
-	TRBD2	TRBJ2-1	TRBV5-1	16	CASSLGLSGGNEEQFF	TGCGCCAGCAGCTTGGGACTAAGCGGGGGTAATGAGGAGCAGTTCTTC
-	-	TRBJ2-7	TRBV5-3	16	CARSLPMRLSPYEQYF	TGTGCCAGAAGCCTTCCGATGCGACTATCTCCCTACGAGCAGTACTTC
-	TRBD1	TRBJ1-1	TRBV9	14	CASSGPGQDTEAFF	TGTGCCAGCAGCGGACCGGGACAGGACACTGAAGCTTTCTTT
-	-	TRBJ1-3	TRBV9	15	CASSTYVSSGNTIYF	TGTGCCAGCAGCACCTATGTAAGCTCTGGAAACACCATATATTTT
-	TRBD1	TRBJ2-7	TRBV2	16	CASSEALRTGEDEQYF	TGTGCCAGCAGTGAAGCGCTTCGGACAGGGGAGGACGAGCAGTACTTC
-	-	TRBJ2-7	TRBV19	13	CASSIQGSYEQYF	TGTGCCAGTAGTATTCAGGGATCCTACGAGCAGTACTTC